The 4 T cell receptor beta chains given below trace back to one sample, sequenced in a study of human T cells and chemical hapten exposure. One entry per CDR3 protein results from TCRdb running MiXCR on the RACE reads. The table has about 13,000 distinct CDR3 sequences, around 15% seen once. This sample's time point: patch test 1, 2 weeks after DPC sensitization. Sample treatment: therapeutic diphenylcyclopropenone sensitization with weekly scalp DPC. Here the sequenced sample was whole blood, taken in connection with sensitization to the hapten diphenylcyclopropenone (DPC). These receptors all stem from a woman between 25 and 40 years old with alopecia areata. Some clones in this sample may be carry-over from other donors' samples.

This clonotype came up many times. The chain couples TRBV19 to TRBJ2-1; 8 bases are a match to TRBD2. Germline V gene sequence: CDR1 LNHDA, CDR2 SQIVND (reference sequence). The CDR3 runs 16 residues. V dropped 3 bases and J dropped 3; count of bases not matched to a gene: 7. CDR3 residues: CASSISSGMIYNEQFF. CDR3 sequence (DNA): TGTGCCAGTAGTATTAGTAGCGGGATGATCTACAATGAGCAGTTCTTC.

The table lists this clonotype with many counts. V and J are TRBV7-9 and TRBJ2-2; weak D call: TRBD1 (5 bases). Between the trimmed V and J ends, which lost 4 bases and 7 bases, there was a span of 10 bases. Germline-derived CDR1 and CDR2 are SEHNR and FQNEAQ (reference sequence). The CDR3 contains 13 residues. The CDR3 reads CASSWQGFGELFF. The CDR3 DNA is TGTGCCAGCAGCTGGCAGGGTTTCGGGGAGCTGTTTTTT.

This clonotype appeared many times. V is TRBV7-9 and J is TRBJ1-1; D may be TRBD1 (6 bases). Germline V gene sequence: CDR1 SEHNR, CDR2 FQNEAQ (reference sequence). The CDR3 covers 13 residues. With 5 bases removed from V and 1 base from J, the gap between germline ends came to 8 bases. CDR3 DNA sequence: TGTGCCAGCAGCCGGACAGCGAACACTGAAGCTTTCTTT. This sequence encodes CASSRTANTEAFF.

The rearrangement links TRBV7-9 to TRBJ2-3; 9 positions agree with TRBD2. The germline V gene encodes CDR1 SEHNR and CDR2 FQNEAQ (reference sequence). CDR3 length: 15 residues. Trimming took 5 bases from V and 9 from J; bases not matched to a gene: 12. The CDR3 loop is CASSPTAGGPGTQYF. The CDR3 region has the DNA TGTGCCAGCAGCCCTACCGCGGGAGGGCCGGGGACGCAGTATTTT.